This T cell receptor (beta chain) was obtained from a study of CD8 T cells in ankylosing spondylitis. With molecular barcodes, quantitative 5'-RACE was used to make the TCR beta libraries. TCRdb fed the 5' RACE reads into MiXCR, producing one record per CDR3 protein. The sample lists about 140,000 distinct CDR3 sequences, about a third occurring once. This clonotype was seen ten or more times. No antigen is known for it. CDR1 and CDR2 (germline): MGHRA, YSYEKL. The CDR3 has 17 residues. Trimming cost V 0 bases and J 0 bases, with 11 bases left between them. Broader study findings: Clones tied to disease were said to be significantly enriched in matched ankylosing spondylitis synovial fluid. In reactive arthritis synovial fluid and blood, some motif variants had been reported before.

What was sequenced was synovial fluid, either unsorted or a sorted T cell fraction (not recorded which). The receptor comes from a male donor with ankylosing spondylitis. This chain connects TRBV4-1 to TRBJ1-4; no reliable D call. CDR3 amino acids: CASSQERAGTTNEKLFF. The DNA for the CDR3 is TGCGCCAGCAGCCAAGAGAGGGCGGGAACAACTAATGAAAAACTGTTTTTT.